The TCR beta chain under discussion was sequenced for a study of blood T cells in healthy people across ages. CDR3 size: 14 residues. The trim removed 3 bases at V and 8 bases at J, leaving 3 bases unmatched. The germline gives CDR1 SEHNR, CDR2 FQNEAQ (reference sequence). Using a J-beta primer mix together with a sample-barcoded 5' primer, a second PCR was run for about 6 to 12 cycles. TCRdb processed the 5' RACE reads anew with MiXCR; each CDR3 protein has one entry. The sample holds 1,300,000 or so distinct CDR3 sequences, approximately 63% seen once. Sequenced sample: blood. This receptor was identified in a man between 18 and 35 years old in good health. The J gene is TRBJ2-1, the V gene TRBV7-9; TRBD2 matches 11 bases. In DNA, the CDR3 is TGTGCCAGCAGCTTCCCGACTAGCGGGGATGAGCAGTTCTTC. This gives the protein CASSFPTSGDEQFF.